The clone carrying this TCR beta chain was seen more than once but under ten times. The data derive from a study of patients and donors after allogeneic stem cell transplantation. Each CDR3 protein gets one entry after TCRdb re-called the RT-PCR reads with MiXCR. This table holds some 90,000 distinct CDR3 sequences, about 44% found once. Sample: blood, either unsorted or a sorted T cell fraction (not recorded which). The source is a human donor who was either an allogeneic HSCT recipient or a stem cell or donor lymphocyte infusion donor (not recorded which). It is not recorded whose cells these are; they may come from a transplant donor.

CDR3 DNA sequence: TGTGCCATCAGTGCGGGCAGGGGCTCGGGCAATCAGCCCCAGCATTTT. Translating gives CAISAGRGSGNQPQHF. The chain carries TRBV10-3 and TRBJ1-5; TRBD1 might be the D (6 bases). Per the germline V gene, CDR1 is ENHRY and CDR2 is SYGVKD. V lost 4 bases and J lost 2, with 15 bases in between. The CDR3 runs to 16 residues.